A single sample is the source of the 7 T cell receptor beta chains below, sequenced in a study of cytomegalovirus exposure and HLA in healthy donors. A multiplex PCR was run with 60 Vbeta primers and 13 Jbeta primers. Clones were sequenced by immunoSEQ multiplex PCR, and TCRdb holds only the in-frame ones, with some missing. Of 90,000 to 140,000 clones listed, about 13% are singletons. The specimen was PBMCs. Receptors originate from a man between 35 and 55 years old in good health and CMV-seropositive.

The gene calls are TRBV4-3 and TRBJ2-1; 7 bases map to TRBD2. CDR1 LGHNA and CDR2 YSLEER come from the germline V gene. The CDR3 sequence is 18 residues long. Germline trimming cut 0 bases from V and 1 base from J; bases unmatched to any gene: 9. CDR3 bases: TGCGCCAGCAGCCAAGATTTGGGGGGAGGGCCTTCCTACAATGAGCAGTTCTTC. Its protein is CASSQDLGGGPSYNEQFF.

This chain connects TRBV5-1 to TRBJ1-4, with 8 bases identical to TRBD1. Trimming took 1 base from V and 2 from J; bases not matched to a gene: 7. CDR1 and CDR2 (germline): SGHRS, YFSETQ. The CDR3 runs to 17 residues. The CDR3 loop reads CASSLLGQAGTNEKLFF. The CDR3 DNA is TGCGCCAGCAGCTTGCTGGGACAGGCCGGGACTAATGAAAAACTGTTTTTT.

V and J are TRBV5-4 and TRBJ2-3; the match to TRBD2 covers 11 bases. With 2 bases clipped from V and 0 bases from J, the junction kept 2 bases outside the gene matches. From germline, CDR1 is SGHNT and CDR2 YYREEE (reference sequence). The CDR3 is made up of 16 amino acids. The CDR3: CASSFIAGGSTDTQYF. Written as DNA, the CDR3 is TGTGCCAGCAGCTTCATAGCGGGAGGGAGCACAGATACGCAGTATTTT.

V usage is TRBV4-3 and J usage is TRBJ2-2; 9 positions match TRBD2. This CDR3 region has 17 residues. Germline values: CDR1 LGHNA, CDR2 YSLEER. The ends lost 0 bases at V and 5 bases at J; junction bases unmatched: 7. The CDR3 sequence is CASSQDGSGRRTGELFF. DNA of the CDR3: TGCGCCAGCAGCCAAGATGGTAGCGGGAGAAGGACCGGGGAGCTGTTTTTT.

The chain joins TRBV9 to TRBJ2-7; 9 bases match TRBD1. Germline-derived CDR1 and CDR2 are SGDLS and YYNGEE. V lost 4 bases and J lost 0; bases outside the gene matches: 5. CDR3 length: 15 amino acids. This chain's CDR3 is CASSQGQGYSYEQYF. The CDR3 nucleotides read TGTGCCAGCAGCCAGGGACAGGGTTACTCCTACGAGCAGTACTTC.

This clone was detected only a few times. The DNA for the CDR3 is TGTGCCTGCAGGGCTTTCTCTGGAAACACCATATATTTT. Translated, it gives CACRAFSGNTIYF. The chain uses TRBV30 and TRBJ1-3, with D tentatively TRBD1 (5 bases). V lost 6 bases and J lost 0, with 9 bases in between. The germline CDR1 and CDR2 sequences are GTSNPN and SVGIG (reference sequence). The CDR3 runs 13 residues.

This clone was counted between two and nine times. The J gene is TRBJ1-3, the V gene TRBV9; D is undetermined. Trimming took 2 bases from V and 2 from J, leaving 11 bases between them. The CDR3 totals 15 residues. Germline V gene data show CDR1 as SGDLS and CDR2 as YYNGEE. Written as DNA, the CDR3 is TGTGCCAGCAGCGTCGGACTTGAGGCTGGAAACACCATATATTTT. It specifies CASSVGLEAGNTIYF.